The table lists the clone carrying this TCR beta chain with a count of one. Its antigen is not identified. Assay: immunoSEQ multiplex PCR; the TCRdb copy retains only in-frame clones and omits some. The sample holds some 58,000 clones, just over 90% seen once. Trimming pared 0 bases from V and 4 bases from J, leaving 25 bases between. The CDR3 is 19 amino acids. From germline, CDR1 is MNHNS and CDR2 SASEGT. The sample belongs to a study of PD-1 blockade in classical Hodgkin lymphoma. About the research overall: The nivolumab dose that patients received was 3 mg/kg, given intravenously every 2 weeks. The study, taken as a whole, reports: Before treatment, TCR diversity in newly diagnosed patients was reportedly lower than in healthy donors. Prior to therapy, complete responders displayed diversity much like that of newly diagnosed patients.

Time point meaning: cycle 4 day 1 (C4D1), after five to seven weeks of nivolumab. Every single patient, without exception, relapsed after autologous stem cell transplantation, and brentuximab vedotin exposure varied. The chain is built from TRBV6-1 and TRBJ2-7; the D gene could be TRBD1 or TRBD2 (5 bases each). The sequenced sample was peripheral blood mononuclear cells (PBMCs), obtained before the fourth cycle of nivolumab. This receptor was taken from a human donor with classical Hodgkin lymphoma. The CDR3 sequence is CASSEAYLKGAARDYEQYF. CDR3 DNA: TGTGCCAGCAGTGAAGCATATTTAAAGGGAGCCGCCAGGGATTACGAGCAGTACTTC.